The present entry profiles one T cell receptor beta chain with its context. Its antigen remains unidentified. This sample is drawn from a study of cytomegalovirus exposure and HLA in healthy donors. The CDR3 length is 15 residues. The germline V and J ends were trimmed by 2 bases and 2 bases, with 12 bases remaining between them. Germline V gene data show CDR1 as MDHEN and CDR2 as SYDVKM. Findings and limits, study-wide: Cytomegalovirus association was listed for approximately 160 TCR beta chains.

The PCR used 60 Vbeta and 13 Jbeta primers. Profiling relied on immunoSEQ multiplex PCR, and the TCRdb table lists in-frame clones only, not all of them. The sample carries more than 200,000 clones, roughly 84% recorded once. The origin of this receptor is a girl under 18 in good health and CMV-seronegative. Source material: PBMCs. The chain employs TRBV28 and TRBJ2-5; D call uncertain. CDR3 region: CASSLELVSQETQYF. In DNA form, the CDR3 reads TGTGCCAGCAGTTTAGAATTAGTCTCGCAAGAGACCCAGTACTTC.